This TCR beta chain came from a study of T cells in pancreatic ductal adenocarcinoma. From germline, CDR1 is KGHSH and CDR2 LQKENI. CDR3 length: 19 amino acids. V was pared by 3 bases and J by 5 bases, with 28 bases between. Regarding the study as a whole: Unique clonotypes were around 8-fold more numerous in blood than in tumor.

The selected patients with pancreatic ductal adenocarcinoma had surgery but no neoadjuvant therapy. TCRdb keeps only in-frame clones here, not all; method: immunoSEQ multiplex PCR. The sample contains fewer than 20,000 clones, 90% to 95% of which appear only once. A remark on this clone: Its antigen remains unknown.

Sequencing was carried out using PBMCs. The receptor's source is a human donor with pancreatic ductal adenocarcinoma. The rearrangement joins TRBV18 to TRBJ1-2, with a tentative D call TRBD1 (6 bases). The CDR3 spells CASSPFQGGTRDKDYGYTF. The CDR3 DNA follows: TGTGCCAGCTCACCGTTTCAAGGTGGTACCCGGGACAAAGATTATGGCTACACCTTC.